The 5 T cell receptor beta chains given below trace back to one sample, sequenced in a study of T-cell reconstitution after alpha-beta-depleted transplantation in children. The library targeted TCRbeta and was prepared with unique molecular identifiers. TCRdb redid the calling of the PCR reads with MiXCR, one entry per CDR3 protein. The sample holds 700,000 to 950,000 distinct CDR3 sequences, roughly 15% seen once. This specimen was PBMCs, mostly from graft donor cells, taken 360 days after TCRalphabeta/CD19-depleted stem cell transplant. The receptors originated from a male patient aged 10-17 years who had a stem cell transplant for acute lymphoblastic leukemia, so the T cells may come from the graft donor.

This clonotype was seen a handful of times. The V call is TRBV24-1, the J call TRBJ2-1, with 10 positions matching TRBD2. CDR3 length: 15 residues. V trimming: 5 bases; J trimming: 8 bases; junction bases outside the gene matches: 8. The germline V gene has CDR1 KGHDR and CDR2 SFDVKD. CDR3 in amino acids: CATSVSSGRSDEQFF. The CDR3 region has the DNA TGTGCCACCAGTGTATCTAGCGGGAGAAGCGATGAGCAGTTCTTC.

The rearrangement joins TRBV5-5 to TRBJ2-3; unclear D gene. V dropped 4 bases and J dropped 4 bases, with 10 bases sitting between them. This CDR3 is built from 13 residues. From germline, CDR1 is SGHKS and CDR2 YYEKEE (reference sequence). The CDR3 DNA is TGTGCCAGCAGCGCATATATTGCAGATACGCAGTATTTT. It is translated as CASSAYIADTQYF.

This clonotype was seen only a few times. This chain connects TRBV20-1 to TRBJ2-3; 9 bases match TRBD2. CDR3 length: 16 amino acids. The germline V gene has CDR1 DFQATT and CDR2 SNEGSKA (reference sequence). V shed 0 bases and J 4 bases; nucleotides not matched to a gene: 8. CDR3 DNA sequence: TGCAGTGCTAGAGATCTGGGGACTAGCCCCGCAGATACGCAGTATTTT. Its translation is CSARDLGTSPADTQYF.

There are a few counts of this clonotype. CDR3 DNA sequence: TGTGCCAGCTCACCAGGCAGGGATCACGAGCAGTACTTC. Translation gives CASSPGRDHEQYF. This chain connects TRBV18 to TRBJ2-7; possibly TRBD1 for D (5 bases). V lost 2 bases to trimming and J lost 5 bases, with 10 bases between them. This CDR3 has 13 residues. Germline V gives CDR1 KGHSH, CDR2 LQKENI.

V is TRBV7-9 and J is TRBJ2-7, with 7 bases aligning to TRBD1. This CDR3 spans 17 amino acids. V shed 3 bases and J 2 bases; nucleotides not matched to a gene: 13. In germline, CDR1 is SEHNR, CDR2 FQNEAQ (reference sequence). CDR3 in amino acids: CASSFSTKRTGPYEQYF. The CDR3 DNA reads as TGTGCCAGCAGCTTCTCCACTAAACGGACAGGCCCCTACGAGCAGTACTTC. The full variable domain, its missing parts supplied by reference TRBV7-9 and TRBJ2-7, is DTGVSQNPRHKITKRGQNVTFRCDPISEHNRLYWYRQTLGQGPEFLTYFQNEAQLEKSRLLSDRFSAERPKGSFSTLEIQRTEQGDSAMYLCASSFSTKRTGPYEQYFGPGTRLTVT.